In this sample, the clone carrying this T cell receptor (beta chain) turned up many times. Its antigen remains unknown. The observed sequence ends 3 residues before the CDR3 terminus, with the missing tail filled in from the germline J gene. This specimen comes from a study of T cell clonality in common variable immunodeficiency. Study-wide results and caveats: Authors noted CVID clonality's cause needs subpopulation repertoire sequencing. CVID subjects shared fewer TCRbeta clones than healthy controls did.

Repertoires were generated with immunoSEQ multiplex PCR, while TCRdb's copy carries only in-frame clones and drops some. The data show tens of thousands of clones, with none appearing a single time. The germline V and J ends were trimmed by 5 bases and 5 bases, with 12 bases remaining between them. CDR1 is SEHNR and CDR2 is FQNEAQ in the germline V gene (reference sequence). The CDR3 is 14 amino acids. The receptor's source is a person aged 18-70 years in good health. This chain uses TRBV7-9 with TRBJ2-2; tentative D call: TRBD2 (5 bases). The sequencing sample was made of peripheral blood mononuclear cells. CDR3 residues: CASSRGQRTGELFF. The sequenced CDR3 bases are TGTGCCAGCAGCAGAGGCCAGCGGACCGGGGAG.